Listed here are 29 T cell receptor beta chains from one sample, sequenced in a study of blood T cell repertoires in COVID-19. Sequenced by immunoSEQ multiplex PCR; TCRdb stores in-frame clones only, minus some. The sample contains 300,000 to 400,000 clones, around 90% of which appear only once. Sequenced material: peripheral blood. Every receptor here comes from a young woman who had recovered from COVID-19.

Turning to this clone: Distinct nucleotide sequences in the sample also encode this CDR3. The gene calls are TRBV6-2 or TRBV6-3 and TRBJ1-2, with 10 nucleotides matching TRBD1. With V trimmed by 0 bases and J by 5 bases, 3 bases remained unmatched. Per the germline V gene, CDR1 is MNHEY and CDR2 is SVGEGT. The CDR3 sequence is 15 residues long. In DNA, the CDR3 is TGTGCCAGCAGTTACTCGCGGACAGGGGGGTATGGCTACACCTTC. It translates to CASSYSRTGGYGYTF.

This clone has more than one count but fewer than ten. The V gene is TRBV12-3 or TRBV12-4, the J gene TRBJ2-2; no clear D gene. The CDR3 totals 12 residues. V gave up 3 bases and J gave up 6 bases, with 5 bases separating them. This CDR3 is CASSFGPGELFF. The DNA for the CDR3 is TGTGCCAGCAGTTTTGGCCCCGGGGAGCTGTTTTTT.

This clone came up a few times. V and J are TRBV12-3 or TRBV12-4 and TRBJ1-4, with 7 nucleotides matching TRBD1. The junction had 7 bases not matched to a gene; V was cut back by 10 bases and J by 14 bases. The length of the CDR3 is 10 residues. CDR3 nucleotide sequence: TGTGCCACCCGGTCGGGACAGCTGTTTTTT. Protein sequence: CATRSGQLFF.

This sequence joins TRBV12-3 or TRBV12-4 and TRBJ1-4; 7 bases align to TRBD1. The V segment lost 6 bases and the J segment 8 bases; nucleotides outside the gene matches: 6. The CDR3 length is 13 residues. This CDR3 is CASRTGREEKLFF. The CDR3 DNA reads TGTGCCAGCAGGACAGGGAGAGAAGAAAAACTGTTTTTT.

J is TRBJ2-2 and V is TRBV25-1; tentatively, D is TRBD2 (6 bases). The CDR3 is made up of 13 amino acids. Germline loops: CDR1 MGHDK, CDR2 SYGVNS. Trimming removed 6 bases at V and 7 bases at J, with 12 bases between. The CDR3 nucleotides read TGTGCCAGCAGGGGCCTGGGGGGCGGGGAGCTGTTTTTT. Its protein product is CASRGLGGGELFF.

The rearrangement links TRBV5-1 to TRBJ2-2; TRBD2 matches at 16 bases. V lost 4 bases, J lost 4 bases, and 4 bases stayed unmatched. The CDR3 spans 17 residues. CDR1 SGHRS and CDR2 YFSETQ come from the germline V gene. CDR3 in amino acids: CASSQGTSGRVTGELFF. The CDR3, as DNA: TGCGCCAGCAGCCAAGGGACTAGCGGGAGGGTCACCGGGGAGCTGTTTTTT.

This chain links TRBV4-3 with TRBJ2-5; no reliable D call. The CDR3 is 14 residues long. Trimming removed 0 bases at V and 4 bases at J, with 9 bases between. The germline V gene encodes CDR1 LGHNA and CDR2 YSLEER. CDR3: CASSQDGGGETQYF. DNA of the CDR3: TGCGCCAGCAGCCAAGATGGCGGCGGAGAGACCCAGTACTTC.

The gene calls are TRBV29-1 and TRBJ1-2; TRBD1 matches at 10 bases. Trimming cost V 7 bases and J 6 bases; bases outside gene matches: 8. From germline, CDR1 is SQVTM and CDR2 ANQGSEA. The CDR3 is 13 residues long. CDR3 DNA sequence: TGCAGCGGGGAGACAGGGGGCGGAAATGGCTACACCTTC. This translates into CSGETGGGNGYTF.

The CDR3 DNA is TGTGCCAGCACGCTAGATAGAGATACGCAGTATTTT. This encodes CASTLDRDTQYF. V and J are TRBV2 and TRBJ2-3; D unclear. Trimming took off 7 bases at V and 5 bases at J, with 10 bases between the two ends. CDR3 size: 12 residues. Per germline, CDR1 SNHLY and CDR2 FYNNEI.

The chain joins TRBV6-4 to TRBJ2-7; D unresolved. The V end was cut by 0 bases, the J end by 4 bases, with 13 bases between. Germline values: CDR1 MRHNA, CDR2 SNTAGT. This CDR3 region has 15 residues. The CDR3 DNA follows: TGTGCCAGCAGTGACTCCCAACACGTCCGTTACGAGCAGTACGTC. This encodes CASSDSQHVRYEQYV.

The J gene is TRBJ2-3, the V gene TRBV3-1 (or the pseudogene TRBV3-2); 9 bases line up with TRBD2. Trimming took 6 bases from V and 5 from J; bases not matched to a gene: 12. Germline lookup yields CDR1 LGHDT and CDR2 YNNKEL (reference sequence). The CDR3 length is 16 residues. Here the CDR3 reads CASRQLAGSGGDTQYF. The CDR3 DNA follows: TGTGCCAGCAGGCAACTAGCGGGCTCTGGGGGAGATACGCAGTATTTT.

J is TRBJ1-4 and V is TRBV24-1, with a tentative D call TRBD1 (5 bases). This CDR3 comprises 15 residues. CDR1 is KGHDR, CDR2 SFDVKD, per germline. Deletions cut 4 bases from V and 7 bases from J, with 15 bases between. The CDR3 bases are TGTGCCACCAGTGACCCGGGAGCGGGGCCTGAAAAACTGTTTTTT. Translating gives CATSDPGAGPEKLFF.

The V call is TRBV21-1, the J call TRBJ2-7; TRBD1 is the table's D call and was not checked against the DNA. TRBV21-1 corresponds to a pseudogene. The CDR3 covers 16 residues. This chain's CDR3 is CATSKIGQGVFYEQYV. DNA for the CDR3: TGTGCCACCAGTAAGATCGGGCAGGGGGTGTTCTACGAGCAGTACGTC.

The chain links TRBV3-1 (or the pseudogene TRBV3-2) to TRBJ2-5; TRBD2 might be the D (6 bases). Germline CDR1 and CDR2: LGHDT and YNNKEL (reference sequence). Deletions cut 0 bases from V and 4 bases from J, with 15 bases between. This CDR3 comprises 16 residues. The CDR3: CASSQDLPSSAETQYF. The CDR3 DNA reads as TGTGCCAGCAGCCAAGATCTGCCCTCTAGCGCAGAGACCCAGTACTTC.

This sequence joins TRBV30 and TRBJ2-5; 13 bases line up with TRBD2. This CDR3 is 16 amino acids long. V was pared by 3 bases and J by 2 bases, with 6 bases of the junction left unmatched. From germline, CDR1 is GTSNPN and CDR2 SVGIG (reference sequence). The CDR3, as DNA: TGTGCCTGGAGCGGGACTAGCGGGATCCAACAAGAGACCCAGTACTTC. This sequence encodes CAWSGTSGIQQETQYF.

In DNA form, the CDR3 reads TGTGCCAGCAGCGACCTAGCTCTCGCGAACACCGGGGAGCTGTTTTTT. Its translation is CASSDLALANTGELFF. This chain connects TRBV7-2 to TRBJ2-2, with D perhaps TRBD2 (5 bases). The CDR3 totals 16 residues. Germline V gives CDR1 SGHTA, CDR2 FQGNSA. The V gene lost 5 bases and the J gene lost 0 bases, with 13 bases spanning the gap.

J is TRBJ2-7 and V is TRBV6-6; D might be TRBD2 (5 bases). The CDR3 loop spans 13 amino acids. Germline lookup yields CDR1 MNHNY and CDR2 SVGAGI (reference sequence). Trimming stripped 2 bases from V and 6 bases from J, with 11 bases between. CDR3 sequence reads: CASSYVASTEQYV. CDR3 DNA: TGTGCCAGCAGTTACGTGGCTAGCACCGAGCAGTACGTC.

The V and J genes are TRBV19 and TRBJ2-5, with 7 bases matching TRBD2. After removal of 3 bases from V and 4 bases from J, the junction contained 11 bases not matched to a gene. The V gene's germline CDR1 is LNHDA and CDR2 SQIVND (reference sequence). The CDR3 loop spans 16 amino acids. The CDR3 region is CASSMASGNRRETQYF. CDR3 DNA sequence: TGTGCCAGTAGTATGGCTAGCGGTAATAGGCGAGAGACCCAGTACTTC.

The chain joins TRBV6-4 to TRBJ2-1, with D possibly TRBD1 on 7 matching bases. Trimming pared 6 bases from V and 6 bases from J, leaving 15 bases between. The CDR3 runs to 14 residues. Germline CDR1 and CDR2: MRHNA and SNTAGT. The CDR3 loop reads CASSAQGGLNEQFF. The DNA for the CDR3 is TGTGCCAGCAGCGCGCAGGGGGGCCTCAATGAGCAGTTCTTC.

The chain recombines TRBV24-1 with TRBJ2-3, with 8 bases that match TRBD1. With 5 bases clipped from V and 2 bases from J, the junction kept 5 bases outside the gene matches. CDR3 length: 15 amino acids. Germline CDR1 reads KGHDR; CDR2 reads SFDVKD. Here the CDR3 DNA reads TGTGCCACCAGTGGCCCGGGACAGGACACAGATACGCAGTATTTT. This gives the protein CATSGPGQDTDTQYF.

The rearrangement uses TRBV9 and TRBJ1-5, with 7 bases aligning to TRBD1. V was pared by 3 bases and J by 7 bases, with 10 bases of the junction left unmatched. The CDR3 has 15 amino acids. Germline CDR1 reads SGDLS; CDR2 reads YYNGEE. DNA of the CDR3: TGTGCCAGCAGCGCCCATACAGGGGACTCACAGCCCCAGCATTTT. Translation: CASSAHTGDSQPQHF.

V is TRBV18 and J is TRBJ1-1; 9 bases match TRBD1. CDR1 and CDR2 (germline): KGHSH, LQKENI. The CDR3 has 15 residues. Trimming took 3 bases from V and 3 from J; bases not matched to a gene: 5. DNA for the CDR3: TGTGCCAGCTCACCTCAACAGGGGGCCCACACTGAAGCTTTCTTT. Its protein is CASSPQQGAHTEAFF.

The V call is TRBV12-5, the J call TRBJ1-1; 8 nucleotides align to TRBD1. The CDR3 loop spans 17 amino acids. V lost 2 bases, J lost 5 bases, and 13 bases stayed unmatched. Germline assignment: CDR1 LGHNT and CDR2 FRNRAP. The CDR3 region has the DNA TGTGCTAGTGGTTTGTCACGGGGGCAGGGGGCAGGTACTGAAGCTTTCTTT. This sequence encodes CASGLSRGQGAGTEAFF.

The chain has TRBV10-3 and TRBJ1-1; no definite D call. V lost 4 bases and J 1 base, leaving 10 bases between the germline ends. Germline V CDR1 and CDR2: ENHRY, SYGVKD. There are 14 residues in the CDR3. CDR3 in amino acids: CAISAKSPNTEAFF. As DNA, the CDR3 is TGTGCCATCAGTGCTAAATCACCGAACACTGAAGCTTTCTTT.

The chain is built from TRBV7-8 and TRBJ2-3; 7 nucleotides line up with TRBD1. Germline-derived CDR1 and CDR2 are SGHVS and FQNEAQ. V was clipped by 3 bases and J by 2 bases; unmatched bases: 8. The CDR3 runs to 16 residues. The CDR3 DNA sequence: TGTGCCAGCAGCTTTCTGGGACAGCAAAACACAGATACGCAGTATTTT. Translated: CASSFLGQQNTDTQYF. The full variable domain, with the rest looked up from reference TRBV7-8 and TRBJ2-3, is GAGVSQSPRYKVAKRGQDVALRCDPISGHVSLFWYQQALGQGPEFLTYFQNEAQLDKSGLPSDRFFAERPEGSVSTLKIQRTQQEDSAVYLCASSFLGQQNTDTQYFGPGTRLTVL.

This clone came up once. V gene TRBV30 combines with J gene TRBJ1-3, with D possibly being TRBD1 (6 bases). With 2 bases removed from V and 4 bases from J, the gap between germline ends came to 15 bases. Germline V gene data show CDR1 as GTSNPN and CDR2 as SVGIG (reference sequence). This CDR3 region has 15 residues. In DNA, the CDR3 is TGTGCCTGGAGTCGGGGGGGCGCGGGCGGAAACACCATATATTTT. Translated, it gives CAWSRGGAGGNTIYF.

The chain combines TRBV9 with TRBJ1-4; D unresolved. Germline-derived CDR1 and CDR2 are SGDLS and YYNGEE. Trimming removed 1 base from V and 8 bases from J, with 15 bases in between. This CDR3 region has 15 residues. CDR3 region: CASSVFGHIGEKLFF. The DNA for the CDR3 is TGTGCCAGCAGCGTATTTGGTCATATCGGGGAAAAACTGTTTTTT.

This clone was observed once. The CDR3 nucleotides are TGCGCCAGCAGCCAAGGGGTGGACAGGGTTTCCGAGACCCAGTACTTC. Protein sequence: CASSQGVDRVSETQYF. V and J are TRBV4-3 and TRBJ2-5; the match to TRBD1 covers 8 bases. Trimming cost V 1 base and J 5 bases; bases outside gene matches: 9. Germline CDR1 reads LGHNA; CDR2 reads YSLEER. The CDR3 is 16 amino acids.

The CDR3 bases are TGTGCCAGCTCACCAAGGGCAGGGGTGAACACTGAAGCTTTCTTT. Translation gives CASSPRAGVNTEAFF. This sequence joins TRBV18 and TRBJ1-1; perhaps TRBD1 as D (6 bases). Per germline, CDR1 KGHSH and CDR2 LQKENI. This CDR3 has 15 residues. With 2 bases removed from V and 0 bases from J, the gap between germline ends came to 10 bases. Complete variable domain (other parts from reference TRBV18 and TRBJ1-1): NAGVMQNPRHLVRRRGQEARLRCSPMKGHSHVYWYRQLPEEGLKFMVYLQKENIIDESGMPKERFSAEFPKEGPSILRIQQVVRGDSAAYFCASSPRAGVNTEAFFGQGTRLTVV.